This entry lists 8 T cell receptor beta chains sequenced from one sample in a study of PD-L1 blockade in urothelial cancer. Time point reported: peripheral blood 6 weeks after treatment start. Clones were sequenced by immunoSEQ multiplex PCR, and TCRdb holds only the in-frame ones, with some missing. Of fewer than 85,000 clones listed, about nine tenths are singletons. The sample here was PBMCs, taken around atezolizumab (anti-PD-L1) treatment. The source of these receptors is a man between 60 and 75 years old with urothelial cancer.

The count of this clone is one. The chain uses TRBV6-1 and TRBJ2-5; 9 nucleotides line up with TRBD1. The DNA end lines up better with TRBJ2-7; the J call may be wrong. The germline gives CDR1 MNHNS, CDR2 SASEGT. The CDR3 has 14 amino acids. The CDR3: CASSAGTGIYEQYF. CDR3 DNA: TGTGCCAGCAGTGCCGGGACAGGGATTTACGAGCAGTACTTC.

The CDR3 DNA is TGTGCCAGCAGTCTAGGGGGCAGTCTCCGGCCCCAGCATTTT. Protein: CASSLGGSLRPQHF. The genes are TRBV27 and TRBJ1-5, with TRBD1 matching over 7 bases. The length of the CDR3 is 14 residues. Looked up from germline, CDR1 is MNHEY and CDR2 is SMNVEV (reference sequence). Trimming removed 5 bases from V and 9 bases from J; junction bases left unmatched: 10.

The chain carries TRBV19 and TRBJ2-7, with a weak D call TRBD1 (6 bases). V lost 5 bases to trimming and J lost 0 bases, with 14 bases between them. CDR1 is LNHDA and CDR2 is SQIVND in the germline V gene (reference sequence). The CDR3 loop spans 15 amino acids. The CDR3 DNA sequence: TGTGCCAGTAGTCCTAGGGGGTGGGACTCCTACGAGCAGTACTTC. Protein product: CASSPRGWDSYEQYF.

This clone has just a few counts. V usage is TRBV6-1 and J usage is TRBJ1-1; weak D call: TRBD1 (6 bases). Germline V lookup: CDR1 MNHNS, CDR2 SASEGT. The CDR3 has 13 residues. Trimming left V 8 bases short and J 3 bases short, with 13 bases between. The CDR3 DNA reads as TGTGCCAGCCAAGGTCAGGGGTACACTGAAGCTTTCTTT. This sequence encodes CASQGQGYTEAFF.

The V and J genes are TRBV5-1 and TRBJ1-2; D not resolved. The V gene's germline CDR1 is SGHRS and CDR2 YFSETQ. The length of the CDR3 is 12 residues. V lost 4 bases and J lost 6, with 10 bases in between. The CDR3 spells CASSVRGDGYTF. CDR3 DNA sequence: TGCGCCAGCAGCGTTCGGGGAGATGGCTACACCTTC.

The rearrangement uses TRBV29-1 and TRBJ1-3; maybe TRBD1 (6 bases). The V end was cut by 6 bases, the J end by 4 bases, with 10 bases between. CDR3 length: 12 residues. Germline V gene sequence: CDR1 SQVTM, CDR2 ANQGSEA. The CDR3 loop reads CSVRTVGNTIYF. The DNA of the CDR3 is TGCAGCGTCCGGACAGTGGGAAACACCATATATTTT.

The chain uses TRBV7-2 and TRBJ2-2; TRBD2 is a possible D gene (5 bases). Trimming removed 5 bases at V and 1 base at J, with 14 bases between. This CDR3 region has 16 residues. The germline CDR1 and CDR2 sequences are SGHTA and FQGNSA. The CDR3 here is CASSILERRNTGELFF. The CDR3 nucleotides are TGTGCCAGCAGCATCCTTGAGCGGAGGAACACCGGGGAGCTGTTTTTT.

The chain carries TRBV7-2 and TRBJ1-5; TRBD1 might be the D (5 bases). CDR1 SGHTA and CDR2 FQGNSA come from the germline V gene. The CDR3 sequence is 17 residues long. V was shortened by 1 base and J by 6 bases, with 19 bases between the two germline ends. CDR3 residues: CASSLGGGLTVSQPQHF. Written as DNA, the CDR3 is TGTGCCAGCAGCTTAGGGGGAGGGTTGACAGTCAGTCAGCCCCAGCATTTT.